This T cell receptor (beta chain) was captured in a study of blood T cell repertoires in COVID-19. The CDR3 runs 14 residues. CDR1 is LGHDT, CDR2 YNNKEL, per germline (reference sequence). With 4 bases removed from V and 2 bases from J, the gap between germline ends came to 11 bases. Generated by immunoSEQ multiplex PCR, the TCRdb table keeps only in-frame clones and is missing some. The data contain roughly 100,000 clones, roughly 84% of them singletons. This sequence joins TRBV3-1 (or the pseudogene TRBV3-2) and TRBJ1-1; possibly TRBD1 for D (6 bases). The TCR originated in a human donor in a cohort sampled during active COVID-19. Sample: peripheral blood. This chain's CDR3 is CASSPPGENTEAFF. The CDR3 nucleotides read TGTGCCAGCAGCCCCCCAGGGGAAAACACTGAAGCTTTCTTT.